These 5 T cell receptor beta chains were sequenced from one sample in a study of beta chain features in type 1 diabetes. Every bit of the isolated RNA underwent reverse transcription, so sequencing read expressed TCRB transcripts. The method was immunoSEQ multiplex PCR; TCRdb's version includes in-frame clones alone and lacks a portion of them. The sample yields 200,000 to 250,000 clones, about a tenth seen once. Sample: central memory CD4+ T cells from blood. The receptor set was obtained from a man younger than 35 in good health.

The V gene is TRBV7-9, the J gene TRBJ1-1; tentatively, D is TRBD1 (6 bases). V shed 5 bases and J shed 6 bases, with 13 bases lying between them. Germline V CDR1 and CDR2: SEHNR, FQNEAQ (reference sequence). CDR3 size: 13 residues. The CDR3 sequence is CASSAWTVAEAFF. CDR3 nucleotides: TGTGCCAGCAGCGCCTGGACAGTTGCTGAAGCTTTCTTT.

V gene TRBV11-2 combines with J gene TRBJ2-7; D gene unclear. CDR1 SGHAT and CDR2 FQNNGV come from the germline V gene. The V and J ends lost 5 bases and 2 bases respectively, with 16 bases between them. The CDR3 is 15 amino acids. The CDR3 protein is CASSPVKGITYEQYF. CDR3 DNA: TGTGCCAGCAGCCCCGTTAAAGGGATCACCTACGAGCAGTACTTC.

The chain carries TRBV29-1 and TRBJ2-7; D is perhaps TRBD1 (6 bases). Trimming shortened V by 5 bases and J by 6 bases, and 26 bases separated the two germline ends. The CDR3 extends over 16 amino acids. The germline gives CDR1 SQVTM, CDR2 ANQGSEA. The CDR3 loop is CSVRSRAGEQFSEQYF. CDR3 nucleotide sequence: TGCAGCGTTCGTTCCCGGGCAGGGGAACAATTTAGCGAGCAGTACTTC.

The chain employs TRBV7-2 and TRBJ2-1; TRBD1 is a possible D gene (6 bases). The CDR3 covers 13 residues. Germline V gene sequence: CDR1 SGHTA, CDR2 FQGNSA. Trimming pared 5 bases from V and 8 bases from J, leaving 13 bases between. CDR3 sequence: CASSLQGRDEQFF. CDR3 coding DNA: TGTGCCAGCAGCCTACAGGGCAGGGATGAGCAGTTCTTC.

This clone was seen a few times. The chain recombines TRBV9 with TRBJ1-2; the match to TRBD1 covers 8 bases. The CDR3 extends over 14 amino acids. Germline V lookup: CDR1 SGDLS, CDR2 YYNGEE. V dropped 3 bases and J dropped 8; count of bases not matched to a gene: 9. This chain's CDR3 is CASSAPGQDRGYTF. The DNA for the CDR3 is TGTGCCAGCAGCGCCCCGGGACAGGATCGAGGCTACACCTTC.